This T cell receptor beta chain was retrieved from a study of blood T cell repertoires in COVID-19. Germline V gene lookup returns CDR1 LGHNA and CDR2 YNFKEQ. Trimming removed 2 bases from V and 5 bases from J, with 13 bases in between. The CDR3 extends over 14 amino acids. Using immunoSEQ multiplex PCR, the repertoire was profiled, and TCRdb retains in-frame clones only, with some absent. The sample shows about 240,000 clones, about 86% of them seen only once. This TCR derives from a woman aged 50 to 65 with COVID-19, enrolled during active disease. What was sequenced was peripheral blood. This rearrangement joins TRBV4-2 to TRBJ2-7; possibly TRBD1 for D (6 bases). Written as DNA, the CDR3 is TGTGCCAGCAGCCAAACAGGGAGTGGCGACGAGCAGTACTTC. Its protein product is CASSQTGSGDEQYF.